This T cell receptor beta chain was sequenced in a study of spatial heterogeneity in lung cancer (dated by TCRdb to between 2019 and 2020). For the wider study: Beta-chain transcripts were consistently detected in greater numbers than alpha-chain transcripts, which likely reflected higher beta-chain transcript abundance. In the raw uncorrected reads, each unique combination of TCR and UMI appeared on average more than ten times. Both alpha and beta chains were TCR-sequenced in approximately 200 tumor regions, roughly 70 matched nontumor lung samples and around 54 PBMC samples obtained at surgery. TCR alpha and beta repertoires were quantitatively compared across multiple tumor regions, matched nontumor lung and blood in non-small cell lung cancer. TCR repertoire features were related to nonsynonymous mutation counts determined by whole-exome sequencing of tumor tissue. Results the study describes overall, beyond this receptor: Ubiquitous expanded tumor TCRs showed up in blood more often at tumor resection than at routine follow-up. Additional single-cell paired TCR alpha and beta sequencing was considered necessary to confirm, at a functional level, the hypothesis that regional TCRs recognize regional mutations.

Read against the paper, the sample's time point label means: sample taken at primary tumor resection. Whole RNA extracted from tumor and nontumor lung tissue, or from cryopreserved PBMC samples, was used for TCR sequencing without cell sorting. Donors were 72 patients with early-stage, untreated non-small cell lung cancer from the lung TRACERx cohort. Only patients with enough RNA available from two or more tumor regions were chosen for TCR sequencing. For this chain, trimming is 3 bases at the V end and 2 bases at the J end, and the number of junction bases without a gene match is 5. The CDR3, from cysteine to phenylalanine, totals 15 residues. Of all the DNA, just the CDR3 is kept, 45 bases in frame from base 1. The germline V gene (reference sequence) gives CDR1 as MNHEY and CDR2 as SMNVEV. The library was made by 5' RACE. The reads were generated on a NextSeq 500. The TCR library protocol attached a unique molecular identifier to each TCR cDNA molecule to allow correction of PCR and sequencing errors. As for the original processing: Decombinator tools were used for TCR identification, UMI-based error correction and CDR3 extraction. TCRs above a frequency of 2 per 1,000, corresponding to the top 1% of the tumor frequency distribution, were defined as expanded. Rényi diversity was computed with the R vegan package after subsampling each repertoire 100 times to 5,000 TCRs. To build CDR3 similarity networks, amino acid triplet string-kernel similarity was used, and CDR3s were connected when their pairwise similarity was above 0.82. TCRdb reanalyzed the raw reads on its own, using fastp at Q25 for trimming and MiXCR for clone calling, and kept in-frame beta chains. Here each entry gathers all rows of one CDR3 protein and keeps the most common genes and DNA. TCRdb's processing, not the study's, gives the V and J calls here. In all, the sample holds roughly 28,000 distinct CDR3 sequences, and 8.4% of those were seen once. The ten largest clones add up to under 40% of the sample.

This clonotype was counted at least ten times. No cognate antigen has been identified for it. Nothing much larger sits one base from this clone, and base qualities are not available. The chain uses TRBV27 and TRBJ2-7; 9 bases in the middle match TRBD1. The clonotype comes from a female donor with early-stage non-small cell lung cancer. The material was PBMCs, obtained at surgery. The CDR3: CASSFSRDRAYEQYF. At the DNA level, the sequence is TGTGCCAGCAGTTTTAGCCGGGACAGGGCCTACGAGCAGTACTTC.